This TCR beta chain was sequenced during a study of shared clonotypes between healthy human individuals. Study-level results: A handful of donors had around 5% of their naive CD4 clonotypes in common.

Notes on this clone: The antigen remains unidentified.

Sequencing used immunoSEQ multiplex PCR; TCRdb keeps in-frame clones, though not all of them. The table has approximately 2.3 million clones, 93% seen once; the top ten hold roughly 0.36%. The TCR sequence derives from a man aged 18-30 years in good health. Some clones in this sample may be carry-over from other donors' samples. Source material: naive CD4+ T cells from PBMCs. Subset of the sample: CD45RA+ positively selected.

The CDR3 here is CASSGKTGGHEQFF. DNA for the CDR3: TGCGCCAGCAGCGGGAAGACAGGGGGGCATGAGCAGTTCTTC. The chain employs TRBV5-1 and TRBJ2-1; 9 bases map to TRBD1. J gave up 8 bases and V 4 bases, and 7 bases lay outside the gene matches. CDR3 length: 14 residues. CDR1 is SGHRS and CDR2 is YFSETQ in the germline V gene.